One and the same sample provided the 29 T cell receptor beta chains below, sequenced in a study of OX40 agonist ivuxolimab in advanced cancers. TCRdb's copy holds only in-frame clones and misses some; the assay was immunoSEQ multiplex PCR. The sample shows tens of thousands of clones, approximately 83% of them seen only once. This sample comprised CD4+ or CD8+ T cells sorted from blood, obtained in a trial of the OX40 agonist ivuxolimab. These receptors were collected from an adult with an advanced solid tumor such as melanoma, head and neck, liver or kidney cancer.

The J gene is TRBJ1-1, the V gene TRBV11-3, with 11 positions matching TRBD1. V was pared by 0 bases and J by 4 bases, with 7 bases of the junction left unmatched. The germline V gene encodes CDR1 SGHNT and CDR2 YENEEA. The CDR3 has 17 residues. The CDR3 DNA reads TGTGCCAGCAGCTTAGATAGCCCCGGACAGGGGGCCACTGAAGCTTTCTTT. Protein product: CASSLDSPGQGATEAFF.

The V and J genes are TRBV6-1 and TRBJ1-5; D is unclear. The CDR3 extends over 14 amino acids. Trimming removed 2 bases from V and 10 bases from J, with 15 bases in between. The germline V gene encodes CDR1 MNHNS and CDR2 SASEGT. The CDR3 loop reads CASSEMAPAGPQHF. The DNA of the CDR3 is TGTGCCAGCAGTGAAATGGCTCCCGCGGGCCCCCAGCATTTT.

The CDR3 reads CASTVGYEKLFF. CDR3 sequence (DNA): TGTGCCAGCACGGTAGGGTATGAAAAACTGTTTTTT. The chain uses TRBV28 and TRBJ1-4; unclear D gene. The V end lost 7 bases, the J end lost 6 bases, and 9 bases lay between the germline ends. The V gene's germline CDR1 is MDHEN and CDR2 SYDVKM. This CDR3 region has 12 residues.

This sequence joins TRBV19 and TRBJ1-1, with D perhaps matching TRBD1 (5 bases). The CDR3 length is 12 residues. The V end lost 8 bases, the J end lost 5 bases, and 12 bases lay between the germline ends. Germline CDR1 and CDR2: LNHDA and SQIVND (reference sequence). CDR3 region: CASGGSWTEAFF. CDR3 DNA sequence: TGTGCCAGTGGGGGGAGTTGGACTGAAGCTTTCTTT. The full variable domain, rest sourced from reference TRBV19 and TRBJ1-1, is DGGITQSPKYLFRKEGQNVTLSCEQNLNHDAMYWYRQDPGQGLRLIYYSQIVNDFQKGDIAEGYSVSREKKESFPLTVTSAQKNPTAFYLCASGGSWTEAFFGQGTRLTVV.

The chain links TRBV7-9 to TRBJ1-6; D is uncertain. Trimming left V 3 bases short and J 8 bases short, with 5 bases between. CDR1 SEHNR and CDR2 FQNEAQ come from the germline V gene (reference sequence). The CDR3 is 12 amino acids. The CDR3 DNA follows: TGTGCCAGCAGCTTCCCCTATTCACCCCTCCACTTT. Its protein product is CASSFPYSPLHF.

The CDR3 region is CASSYGLLGVGQETQYF. The CDR3 DNA sequence: TGCGCCAGCAGCTACGGCCTCCTAGGAGTAGGGCAAGAGACCCAGTACTTC. J is TRBJ2-5 and V is TRBV5-1; no definite D call. The V gene's germline CDR1 is SGHRS and CDR2 YFSETQ. V lost 3 bases and J 2 bases, leaving 20 bases between the germline ends. This CDR3 comprises 17 residues.

This clone was seen a few times. The rearrangement uses TRBV14 and TRBJ2-7, with 7 bases identical to TRBD1. The V and J ends lost 2 bases and 8 bases, in that order; junction bases with no gene match: 9. The CDR3 runs to 14 residues. Germline V lookup: CDR1 SGHDN, CDR2 FVKESK. The CDR3 region is CASSQSLGTVKQYF. In nucleotides, the CDR3 is TGTGCCAGCAGCCAATCTCTCGGGACAGTTAAGCAGTACTTC.

The chain couples TRBV29-1 to TRBJ2-7; D ambiguous. Germline lookup yields CDR1 SQVTM and CDR2 ANQGSEA. Trimming cost V 3 bases and J 5 bases, with 8 bases left between them. The CDR3 has 11 amino acids. The CDR3 coding sequence is TGCAGCGTTGAGGACGGAAACGAGCAGTACTTC. It yields the protein CSVEDGNEQYF.

V gene TRBV7-8 combines with J gene TRBJ2-3; 8 nucleotides agree with TRBD2. CDR1 is SGHVS, CDR2 FQNEAQ, per germline. Trimming at V came to 2 bases and at J to 0 bases, leaving 10 bases not matched to a gene. The CDR3 has 18 amino acids. The CDR3 protein is CASSLRGGLPSSTDTQYF. In DNA form, the CDR3 reads TGTGCCAGCAGCTTACGGGGGGGCCTGCCCTCTAGCACAGATACGCAGTATTTT.

This clone turned up a few times. CDR3 region: CASSSPLRGSEKLFF. The CDR3 DNA sequence: TGTGCCAGCAGTTCACCTCTCAGGGGAAGTGAAAAACTGTTTTTT. The chain has TRBV28 and TRBJ1-4, with a tentative D call TRBD1 (6 bases). The CDR3 consists of 15 residues. Germline V gene data show CDR1 as MDHEN and CDR2 as SYDVKM. V lost 4 bases and J lost 7, with 16 bases in between.

This clone was observed once. DNA for the CDR3: TGTGCCAGCAGTGAACGAGCAGGGGGTCTAACTGAAGCTTTCTTT. Protein product: CASSERAGGLTEAFF. This chain joins TRBV6-1 and TRBJ1-1, with 7 nucleotides matching TRBD1. CDR3 length: 15 amino acids. The ends lost 2 bases at V and 5 bases at J; junction bases unmatched: 8. CDR1 and CDR2 (germline): MNHNS, SASEGT.

V gene TRBV29-1 combines with J gene TRBJ1-4; 7 bases are shared with TRBD1. CDR1 and CDR2 from the germline V gene are SQVTM and ANQGSEA. CDR3 size: 13 residues. The V segment lost 5 bases and the J segment 8 bases; nucleotides outside the gene matches: 8. The CDR3 is CSVSIGGREKLFF. The CDR3 DNA is TGCAGCGTTTCTATAGGGGGCCGGGAAAAACTGTTTTTT.

The V and J genes are TRBV5-4 and TRBJ2-6; 9 bases are shared with TRBD1. The CDR3 spans 15 residues. CDR1 is SGHNT, CDR2 YYREEE, per germline (reference sequence). Trimming cost V 5 bases and J 9 bases; bases outside gene matches: 9. The CDR3 nucleotides are TGTGCCAGCAGACGGGGACAGGGAGTGGGCAACGTCCTGACTTTC. This gives the protein CASRRGQGVGNVLTF.

The chain has TRBV18 and TRBJ2-1; 8 bases are a match to TRBD2. Germline CDR1 and CDR2: KGHSH and LQKENI. With V trimmed by 3 bases and J by 1 base, 5 bases remained unmatched. CDR3 length equals 16 residues. CDR3 sequence (DNA): TGTGCCAGCTCACCGCCCGGGACTAGGTCCTACAATGAGCAGTTCTTC. This sequence encodes CASSPPGTRSYNEQFF.

This clone was observed many times. This rearrangement joins TRBV6-5 to TRBJ1-5; D is perhaps TRBD1 (6 bases). This CDR3 is 13 amino acids long. V dropped 2 bases and J dropped 10 bases, with 12 bases sitting between them. Germline CDR1 is MNHEY and CDR2 is SVGAGI. CDR3 coding DNA: TGTGCCAGCAGTTACCAGGGGTCGAGTCCCCAGCATTTT. Residues: CASSYQGSSPQHF.

The V and J genes are TRBV6-5 and TRBJ2-2; 7 nucleotides match TRBD1. The V gene end was trimmed by 5 bases and the J gene end by 8 bases; junction bases not matched to a gene: 11. The germline V gene has CDR1 MNHEY and CDR2 SVGAGI. This CDR3 is 15 amino acids long. CDR3 nucleotides: TGTGCCAGCAGTATCCTAGACAGGGCATCAGGGGAGCTGTTTTTT. It translates to CASSILDRASGELFF.

The V and J genes are TRBV15 and TRBJ1-1; D gene ambiguous. CDR3 size: 15 residues. Trimming removed 4 bases from V and 0 bases from J, with 12 bases in between. The germline CDR1 and CDR2 sequences are LNHNV and YYDKDF (reference sequence). Here the CDR3 DNA reads TGTGCCACCAGCACGGGCAGGCCCATGAACACTGAAGCTTTCTTT. Protein sequence: CATSTGRPMNTEAFF.

The chain recombines TRBV5-1 with TRBJ2-3, with D possibly being TRBD2 (5 bases). This CDR3 region has 14 residues. Between the trimmed V and J ends, which lost 0 bases and 2 bases, there was a span of 7 bases. Germline lookup yields CDR1 SGHRS and CDR2 YFSETQ. CDR3 residues: CASSLGTPTDTQYF. CDR3 in DNA: TGCGCCAGCAGCTTGGGGACTCCCACAGATACGCAGTATTTT.

J is TRBJ2-5 and V is TRBV14; 11 bases are shared with TRBD2. CDR1 SGHDN and CDR2 FVKESK come from the germline V gene. This CDR3 is built from 14 residues. After removal of 3 bases from V and 3 bases from J, the junction contained 0 bases not matched to a gene. This chain's CDR3 is CASSHSGGEETQYF. In DNA, the CDR3 is TGTGCCAGCAGCCATAGCGGGGGGGAAGAGACCCAGTACTTC. The full variable domain, its missing parts supplied by reference TRBV14 and TRBJ2-5, is EAGVTQFPSHSVIEKGQTVTLRCDPISGHDNLYWYRRVMGKEIKFLLHFVKESKQDESGMPNNRFLAERTGGTYSTLKVQPAELEDSGVYFCASSHSGGEETQYFGPGTRLLVL.

This chain links TRBV7-9 with TRBJ1-4; 10 bases align to TRBD1. In germline, CDR1 is SEHNR, CDR2 FQNEAQ (reference sequence). The CDR3 extends over 15 amino acids. Trimming took 5 bases from V and 7 from J; bases not matched to a gene: 7. The CDR3: CASSARQGAGEKLFF. The CDR3 coding sequence is TGTGCCAGCAGCGCAAGACAGGGGGCAGGTGAAAAACTGTTTTTT.

The gene calls are TRBV5-1 and TRBJ2-1; 10 positions match TRBD1. The CDR3 contains 13 residues. Germline values: CDR1 SGHRS, CDR2 YFSETQ. The trim removed 4 bases at V and 7 bases at J, leaving 2 bases unmatched. In DNA form, the CDR3 reads TGCGCCAGCAGCCGGACAGGGGGGAATGAGCAGTTCTTC. It translates to CASSRTGGNEQFF. The full variable domain, its missing parts supplied by reference TRBV5-1 and TRBJ2-1, is KAGVTQTPRYLIKTRGQQVTLSCSPISGHRSVSWYQQTPGQGLQFLFEYFSETQRNKGNFPGRFSGRQFSNSRSEMNVSTLELGDSALYLCASSRTGGNEQFFGPGTRLTVL.

The chain joins TRBV20-1 to TRBJ2-3; 8 nucleotides align to TRBD1. J lost 6 bases, V lost 7 bases, and 3 bases had no gene match. Germline lookup yields CDR1 DFQATT and CDR2 SNEGSKA (reference sequence). This CDR3 has 11 residues. The CDR3 here is CSVSGGDTQYF. The CDR3 nucleotides are TGCAGTGTATCAGGGGGCGATACGCAGTATTTT.

J is TRBJ1-5 and V is TRBV27; D is uncertain. Germline-derived CDR1 and CDR2 are MNHEY and SMNVEV (reference sequence). This CDR3 has 10 residues. V was shortened by 7 bases and J by 8 bases, with 6 bases between the two germline ends. The CDR3 reads CASIGEPQHF. The CDR3 DNA follows: TGTGCCAGCATCGGGGAGCCCCAGCATTTT.

CDR3 region: CASKVTPLGGETQYF. The CDR3 DNA is TGTGCCAGTAAGGTGACTCCTTTAGGCGGAGAGACCCAGTACTTC. The chain employs TRBV6-1 and TRBJ2-5; D not resolved. Looked up from germline, CDR1 is MNHNS and CDR2 is SASEGT. V lost 9 bases and J lost 4, with 21 bases in between. The CDR3 is made up of 15 amino acids.

V is TRBV19 and J is TRBJ1-5; D may be TRBD1 (6 bases). The V gene's germline CDR1 is LNHDA and CDR2 SQIVND (reference sequence). The CDR3 covers 15 residues. Trimming removed 3 bases at V and 2 bases at J, with 11 bases between. The CDR3 DNA reads TGTGCCAGTAGTATGACAGGCCCCGGCAATCAGCCCCAGCATTTT. It specifies CASSMTGPGNQPQHF.

The J gene is TRBJ2-3, the V gene TRBV4-1, with 10 positions matching TRBD2. This CDR3 contains 15 residues. The germline CDR1 and CDR2 sequences are MGHRA and YSYEKL. J lost 5 bases, V lost 4 bases, and 6 bases had no gene match. The CDR3 DNA sequence: TGCGCCAGCAGCCCCCTAGCGGGGGTTGTAGATACGCAGTATTTT. Residues: CASSPLAGVVDTQYF.

This clone has only one observation. The chain has TRBV6-1 and TRBJ1-4; the match to TRBD1 covers 11 bases. The length of the CDR3 is 17 residues. Germline V CDR1 and CDR2: MNHNS, SASEGT. V lost 4 bases, J lost 1 base, and 5 bases stayed unmatched. This chain's CDR3 is CASSARTGGRTNEKLFF. CDR3 DNA sequence: TGTGCCAGCAGTGCCCGGACAGGGGGCCGAACTAATGAAAAACTGTTTTTT.

This sequence joins TRBV6-1 and TRBJ1-5; D gene unclear. This CDR3 is built from 14 residues. From germline, CDR1 is MNHNS and CDR2 SASEGT. V was trimmed by 0 bases and J by 7 bases, leaving 10 bases between them. CDR3 nucleotide sequence: TGTGCCAGCAGTGAAGCGACGGGGAGACAGCCCCAGCATTTT. Amino acids: CASSEATGRQPQHF.

The V gene is TRBV7-2, the J gene TRBJ1-3, with 7 bases fitting TRBD1. Germline loops: CDR1 SGHTA, CDR2 FQGNSA. The CDR3 has 14 residues. Unmatched junction bases numbered 0, after V lost 4 bases and J lost 0 bases. DNA for the CDR3: TGTGCCAGCAGCTGGGACAGCTCTGGAAACACCATATATTTT. Residues: CASSWDSSGNTIYF.